One and the same sample provided the 21 T cell receptor beta chains below, sequenced in a study of regulatory T cells in long-lasting Graves disease. To make TCR beta libraries, researchers used iRepertoire HTBI primers and Arm-PCR of CDR3 regions. TCRdb called the multiplex PCR reads again in MiXCR, with one record for every CDR3 protein. This table has 360,000 or so distinct CDR3 sequences, approximately 12% appearing once. Sample time point: newly diagnosed GD, antithyroid drugs for less than 3 months. Generation of the TCR library employed RNA extracted from PBMCs. This sample was also put to use in a study of T cells in Graves' hyperthyroidism and ophthalmopathy.

The sequencing used peripheral blood mononuclear cells (PBMCs), collected at new diagnosis, from a patient treated with antithyroid drugs. These receptors were obtained from a woman aged 18 to 35 with Graves disease.

This clonotype was seen only a few times. This chain links TRBV4-2 with TRBJ1-2; D unclear. The CDR3 length is 15 residues. V lost 0 bases to trimming and J lost 4 bases, with 12 bases between them. Germline V gene lookup returns CDR1 LGHNA and CDR2 YNFKEQ. DNA for the CDR3: TGTGCCAGCAGCCAAGATGACGGGCAGATCTATGGCTACACCTTC. As protein: CASSQDDGQIYGYTF.

This clonotype was recorded at least ten times. The chain employs TRBV6-2 or TRBV6-3 and TRBJ1-1; D uncertain. Between the trimmed V and J ends, which lost 5 bases and 4 bases, there was a span of 11 bases. This CDR3 is built from 13 residues. The V gene's germline CDR1 is MNHEY and CDR2 SVGEGT. The CDR3 reads CASSRHVLTEAFF. CDR3 bases: TGTGCCAGCAGTCGCCATGTTCTCACTGAAGCTTTCTTT.

This clonotype has only a few counts. The rearrangement links TRBV19 to TRBJ1-5; the D gene is possibly TRBD1 (6 bases). V gave up 10 bases and J gave up 7 bases, with 17 bases separating them. CDR3 length equals 13 residues. Germline assignment: CDR1 LNHDA and CDR2 SQIVND (reference sequence). CDR3 in amino acids: CATTNRAGQPQHF. CDR3 DNA: TGTGCCACAACGAACAGGGCGGGACAGCCCCAGCATTTT.

This clonotype was detected once. This may be a read error: a much more frequent sequence differs by one nucleotide. The chain combines TRBV7-3 with TRBJ2-5; D may be TRBD1 (6 bases). The better agreement between TRBJ2-1 and the DNA end casts doubt on the J call. Germline loops: CDR1 SGHTA, CDR2 FQGTGA. CDR3 size: 15 residues. The CDR3 here is CASSSRWTEQETQFF. The CDR3 region has the DNA TGTGCCAGCAGCTCCCGATGGACAGAACAAGAGACCCAGTTCTTC.

This clonotype has ten or more counts. The chain is built from TRBV29-1 and TRBJ2-7; D could derive from TRBD1 or TRBD2 (5 bases each). The CDR3 sequence is 13 residues long. CDR1 SQVTM and CDR2 ANQGSEA come from the germline V gene. The V end lost 1 base, the J end lost 3 bases, and 10 bases lay between the germline ends. In DNA form, the CDR3 reads TGCAGCGTTGAAGCGGGACCCAACTACGAGCAGTACTTC. Translated: CSVEAGPNYEQYF.

The table lists this clonotype with a few counts. This rearrangement joins TRBV4-3 to TRBJ2-1, with D perhaps TRBD1 (5 bases). CDR3 length equals 18 residues. Trimming took 0 bases from V and 4 from J, leaving 19 bases between them. The germline CDR1 and CDR2 sequences are LGHNA and YSLEER. The CDR3 DNA is TGCGCCAGCAGCCAAGACTCAGGGCCGTCTTACTATTACAATGAGCAGTTCTTC. Its translation is CASSQDSGPSYYYNEQFF.

This clonotype showed up many times. The J gene is TRBJ2-1, the V gene TRBV24-1; D is uncertain. CDR1 is KGHDR, CDR2 SFDVKD, per germline. V lost 4 bases, J lost 4 bases, and 13 bases lay in between. This CDR3 region has 15 residues. The CDR3 loop reads CATSDPTRIYNEQFF. CDR3 DNA: TGTGCCACCAGTGACCCGACCCGAATTTACAATGAGCAGTTCTTC.

This clonotype came up many times. The chain combines TRBV20-1 with TRBJ2-3; tentative D call: TRBD2 (6 bases). V was shortened by 5 bases and J by 4 bases, with 13 bases between the two germline ends. CDR3 size: 13 residues. Germline-derived CDR1 and CDR2 are DFQATT and SNEGSKA (reference sequence). The CDR3 region is CSAWTGVPDTQYF. The CDR3 DNA follows: TGCAGTGCTTGGACGGGAGTCCCAGATACGCAGTATTTT.

The sample holds many counts of this clonotype. The V gene is TRBV12-3 or TRBV12-4, the J gene TRBJ2-5, with D possibly being TRBD1 (7 bases). The CDR3 extends over 15 amino acids. Trimming left V 2 bases short and J 5 bases short, with 15 bases between. CDR3 in amino acids: CASSLFGQGGETQYF. As DNA, the CDR3 is TGTGCCAGCAGTTTATTTGGTCAGGGGGGTGAGACCCAGTACTTC.

This clonotype came up many times. The genes are TRBV6-5 and TRBJ2-1; unclear D gene. Germline CDR1 reads MNHEY; CDR2 reads SVGAGI. The CDR3 is 15 amino acids. Trimming removed 1 base from V and 8 bases from J, with 15 bases in between. CDR3 residues: CASSYFAGIGDEQFF. The CDR3, as DNA: TGTGCCAGCAGTTACTTCGCTGGAATTGGGGATGAGCAGTTCTTC.

This clonotype has ten or more counts. The J gene is TRBJ1-1, the V gene TRBV6-2 or TRBV6-3, with 12 bases that match TRBD1. Germline V gene sequence: CDR1 MNHEY, CDR2 SVGEGT. V lost 6 bases, J lost 1 base, and 9 bases stayed unmatched. The CDR3 has 17 amino acids. CDR3 coding DNA: TGTGCCAGCAGGAATATAGGGACAGGGGGCTGGAACACTGAAGCTTTCTTT. This codes for CASRNIGTGGWNTEAFF.

The rearrangement links TRBV20-1 to TRBJ2-5; 8 bases match TRBD1. From germline, CDR1 is DFQATT and CDR2 SNEGSKA (reference sequence). The CDR3 consists of 14 residues. V gave up 6 bases and J gave up 6 bases; unmatched junction bases: 12. The CDR3 bases are TGCAGTGCGCTGGGGGGTCAGGGGGCGAAGACCCAGTACTTC. Its translation: CSALGGQGAKTQYF.

This clonotype was detected many times. The chain combines TRBV12-3 or TRBV12-4 with TRBJ2-3; 7 positions agree with TRBD1. Gene TRBJ2-5 matches the end of the DNA better, so the J call may be wrong. This CDR3 comprises 14 residues. The DNA of the CDR3 is TGTGCCAGCAGTTTAGGCCACAGGGGACAGACCCAGTACTTC. This gives the protein CASSLGHRGQTQYF.

This clonotype occurred a few times. A read error is possible here, since a much larger clone lies one base away. This chain connects TRBV7-2 to TRBJ1-2; TRBD1 aligns across 8 bases. Germline-derived CDR1 and CDR2 are SGHTA and FQGNSA. CDR3 size: 13 residues. With 5 bases clipped from V and 3 bases from J, the junction kept 2 bases outside the gene matches. The CDR3: CASSRGQDYGYTF. CDR3 in DNA: TGTGCCAGCAGCCGGGGACAGGACTATGGCTACACCTTC.

This clonotype was found a few times. The chain recombines TRBV5-5 with TRBJ1-5; 7 bases are shared with TRBD1. With 0 bases clipped from V and 6 bases from J, the junction kept 3 bases outside the gene matches. Germline CDR1 SGHKS, CDR2 YYEKEE (reference sequence). This CDR3 is 14 amino acids long. CDR3 DNA: TGTGCCAGCAGCTTGGAGCCAGGGGGTCAGCCCCAGCATTTT. Translated, it gives CASSLEPGGQPQHF.

This clonotype was seen repeatedly, ten times or more. This sequence joins TRBV4-3 and TRBJ1-1; D gene unclear. The CDR3 covers 12 residues. The germline V gene encodes CDR1 LGHNA and CDR2 YSLEER. The V gene lost 0 bases and the J gene lost 11 bases, with 10 bases spanning the gap. CDR3 amino acids: CASSQDRLNAFF. For the CDR3, the DNA is TGCGCCAGCAGCCAAGACCGGTTAAATGCTTTCTTT.

The chain employs TRBV5-8 and TRBJ1-4; D is unclear. From germline, CDR1 is SGHTS and CDR2 YDEGEE. V lost 4 bases and J 5 bases, leaving 15 bases between the germline ends. This CDR3 comprises 15 residues. The CDR3 coding sequence is TGTGCCAGCAGCCCGTCGGGCGGGCAGAATGAAAAACTGTTTTTT. Its protein is CASSPSGGQNEKLFF.

This clonotype was picked up many times. This chain joins TRBV2 and TRBJ2-1; 7 bases align to TRBD2. The length of the CDR3 is 14 residues. V gave up 9 bases and J gave up 3 bases; unmatched junction bases: 8. CDR1 SNHLY and CDR2 FYNNEI come from the germline V gene. The DNA for the CDR3 is TGTGCCAGATCCCGGGACTACTTCTACAATGAGCAGTTCTTC. As protein: CARSRDYFYNEQFF.

The sample holds many counts of this clonotype. The J gene is TRBJ2-2, the V gene TRBV6-2 or TRBV6-3; 7 bases are a match to TRBD1. Germline CDR1 and CDR2: MNHEY and SVGEGT. The CDR3 covers 12 residues. The V and J ends lost 6 bases and 10 bases, in that order; junction bases with no gene match: 5. CDR3 amino acids: CASRLGTAELFF. The CDR3 nucleotides are TGTGCCAGCAGACTCGGGACAGCGGAGCTGTTTTTT.

This clonotype was counted ten times or more. The chain employs TRBV2 and TRBJ1-5, with D possibly matching TRBD1 (5 bases). This CDR3 spans 13 amino acids. Trimming stripped 3 bases from V and 7 bases from J, with 10 bases between. CDR1 is SNHLY, CDR2 FYNNEI, per germline. This CDR3 reads CASSERGAQPQHF. CDR3 sequence (DNA): TGTGCCAGCAGTGAGCGAGGGGCCCAGCCCCAGCATTTT. The full variable domain, completed using reference TRBV2 and TRBJ1-5, is EPEVTQTPSHQVTQMGQEVILRCVPISNHLYFYWYRQILGQKVEFLVSFYNNEISEKSEIFDDQFSVERPDGSNFTLKIRSTKLEDSAMYFCASSERGAQPQHFGDGTRLSIL.

This clonotype was detected ten times or more. V gene TRBV6-2 or TRBV6-3 combines with J gene TRBJ2-6; a weak D match, TRBD1 (5 bases). The V end lost 2 bases, the J end lost 0 bases, and 17 bases lay between the germline ends. This CDR3 region has 19 residues. Germline values: CDR1 MNHEY, CDR2 SVGEGT. CDR3 bases: TGTGCCAGCAGTTACGCCGCGCGGAAGGGGATCTCTGGGGCCAACGTCCTGACTTTC. Its protein product is CASSYAARKGISGANVLTF.